The rows below give T cell receptor beta chains drawn from one sample of a study of identical twins. TCRdb processed the 5' RACE reads anew with MiXCR; each CDR3 protein has one entry. The sample records more than 350,000 distinct CDR3 sequences, around 9% being singletons. Sequencing was performed on naive T cells sorted from blood. Receptor source: a woman in her 50s in good health. Each CDR3 is given with its conserved first and last residue. The D gene is left open where the match is weak. The size field is filled for only some rows; it gives once, few, many or a size class.

clone size	D gene	V gene	J gene	CDR3 DNA	CDR3 protein
-	-	TRBV20-1	TRBJ1-6	TGCAGTGCCCACTCGGGATACTATAATTCACCCCTCCACTTT	CSAHSGYYNSPLHF
-	-	TRBV5-1	TRBJ1-6	TGCGCCAGCAGACGAGAGGGTGGGAATTCACCCCTCCACTTT	CASRREGGNSPLHF
-	TRBD1	TRBV5-1	TRBJ2-3	TGCGCCAGCAGACTCGGGACAGGCAGCACAGATACGCAGTATTTT	CASRLGTGSTDTQYF
many	-	TRBV5-1	TRBJ2-1	TGCGCCAGCAGCGCCGGAAAACCCCCCGATGAGCAGTTCTTC	CASSAGKPPDEQFF
-	-	TRBV28	TRBJ1-5	TGTGCCAGCAGCGTGGGCGTCCGAAGGGGCAATCAGCCCCAGCATTTT	CASSVGVRRGNQPQHF
few	-	TRBV3-1	TRBJ1-6	TGTGCCAGCAGCCAATCGGATGGCCGGGGATCACCCCTCCACTTT	CASSQSDGRGSPLHF
-	-	TRBV18	TRBJ2-7	TGTGCCAGCTCACCCCAGAGCTCCTACGAGCAGTACTTC	CASSPQSSYEQYF
-	TRBD1	TRBV20-1	TRBJ2-5	TGCAGTGCCACCGGGACAGGGAAAGAGACCCAGTACTTC	CSATGTGKETQYF
-	-	TRBV5-4	TRBJ2-1	TGTGCCAGCAGCCTAACCTCCCTTCGTCCTGAGCAGTTCTTC	CASSLTSLRPEQFF
-	-	TRBV5-1	TRBJ2-7	TGCGCCAGCAGCTTGGAGGGGTACTACGAGCAGTACTTC	CASSLEGYYEQYF
-	TRBD1	TRBV27	TRBJ1-1	TGTGCCAGCAGGTACGGGACAGGGGTGACTGAAGCTTTCTTT	CASRYGTGVTEAFF
many	-	TRBV29-1	TRBJ1-5	TGCAGCGTTGAACTCCCAGGGCGACAAGGGCCCCAGCATTTT	CSVELPGRQGPQHF
few	-	TRBV15	TRBJ2-3	TGTGCCACCAGCAGAGACCGACGGTCAGATACGCAGTATTTT	CATSRDRRSDTQYF
few	-	TRBV7-8	TRBJ2-1	TGTGCCAGCAGCTATAGGCGGGACAGCCACAATGAGCAGTTCTTC	CASSYRRDSHNEQFF
-	-	TRBV6-1	TRBJ2-7	TGTGCCAGCAGTGAAGGGCTAGCGTCCGACTACGAGCAGTACTTC	CASSEGLASDYEQYF
few	TRBD2	TRBV15	TRBJ2-5	TGTGCCACCAGCAGAGATAGGACTAGCGTAGAGACCCAGTACTTC	CATSRDRTSVETQYF
few	-	TRBV9	TRBJ2-2	TGTGCCAGCAGCGTAGGTCTAGCCACCGGGGAGCTGTTTTTT	CASSVGLATGELFF
many	-	TRBV12-3/TRBV12-4	TRBJ2-4	TGTGCCAGCAGTTTAAGGGCCACCTCCAAAAACATTCAGTACTTC	CASSLRATSKNIQYF
few	-	TRBV19	TRBJ1-1	TGTGCCAGTAGTACAACAGGGAACCCGATTCTGAACACTGAAGCTTTCTTT	CASSTTGNPILNTEAFF
many	-	TRBV20-1	TRBJ2-2	TGCAGTGCTAGAAGTACTCTTGACACCGGGGAGCTGTTTTTT	CSARSTLDTGELFF
few	TRBD2	TRBV3-1	TRBJ2-1	TGTGCCAGCAGCCAAATAGAGAGACTAGCGGGAGACAATGAGCAGTTCTTC	CASSQIERLAGDNEQFF
-	-	TRBV20-1	TRBJ1-1	TGCAGTGCTCCTAACGCGGAAATTATGAACACTGAAGCTTTCTTT	CSAPNAEIMNTEAFF
few	TRBD2	TRBV7-2	TRBJ2-3	TGTGCCAGCAGCTTAGAGCTAGCGGGAGGGAGAGGAAGCACAGATACGCAGTATTTT	CASSLELAGGRGSTDTQYF
many	-	TRBV7-9	TRBJ2-7	TGTGCCAGCAGCTCCTCAACTAGAAACTACGAGCAGTACTTC	CASSSSTRNYEQYF
few	-	TRBV20-1	TRBJ1-1	TGCAGTGCTGGTAGGCTGGCCACTGAAGCTTTCTTT	CSAGRLATEAFF
many	-	TRBV5-1	TRBJ1-1	TGCGCCAGCAGCCCGGGTTATACTGAAGCTTTCTTT	CASSPGYTEAFF
many	-	TRBV6-6	TRBJ2-7	TGTGCCAGCAGGGGGGCGGGATTTAAATACGAGCAGTACTTC	CASRGAGFKYEQYF
many	-	TRBV15	TRBJ1-2	TGTGCCACCAGCGGGGCCGGACTCTATGGCTACACCTTC	CATSGAGLYGYTF
few	-	TRBV9	TRBJ2-2	TGTGCCAGCAGCGCCGGGGACACCGGGGAGCTGTTTTTT	CASSAGDTGELFF
-	-	TRBV7-9	TRBJ2-2	TGTGCCAGCAGCTCCTCGAACCGACCCGGGGAGCTGTTTTTT	CASSSSNRPGELFF
-	-	TRBV18	TRBJ1-3	TGTGCCAGCTCACCATTACCGGACAGTAGAAACACCATATATTTT	CASSPLPDSRNTIYF
few	-	TRBV9	TRBJ2-7	TGTGCCAGCAGCCCAGGACCGTTTTCCTACGAGCAGTACTTC	CASSPGPFSYEQYF
many	-	TRBV20-1	TRBJ2-5	TGCAGTGCTAGAGCGTTGCGGGGACCCCCAGAGACCCAGTACTTC	CSARALRGPPETQYF
-	-	TRBV29-1	TRBJ2-7	TGCAGCGTGGGGGTTGGGGCAAGCGAGCAGTACTTC	CSVGVGASEQYF
-	TRBD2	TRBV30	TRBJ2-1	TGTGCCTGGAGCCGAGGACTAGCGAACAATGAGCAGTTCTTC	CAWSRGLANNEQFF
-	TRBD2	TRBV12-3/TRBV12-4	TRBJ2-1	TGTGCCAGCAGTTTAGGGCCCCTTCTCGGACTAGCTTTACACAATGAGCAGTTCTTC	CASSLGPLLGLALHNEQFF
-	-	TRBV5-1	TRBJ2-3	TGCGCCAGCAGCTTGGGTGGGGCACACCCAAATACACAGTATTTT	CASSLGGAHPNTQYF
few	-	TRBV20-1	TRBJ2-1	TGCAGTGCTAGAGAGAGCTCCTACAATGAGCAGTTCTTC	CSARESSYNEQFF
-	-	TRBV3-1	TRBJ2-2	TGTGCCAGCAGCCAGTGGTTTGGCACCGGGGAGCTGTTTTTT	CASSQWFGTGELFF
few	TRBD1	TRBV27	TRBJ1-2	TGTGCCAGCAGTTTCCTGGGACAGGGACGATGGTTTAACTATGGCTACACCTTC	CASSFLGQGRWFNYGYTF
-	TRBD2	TRBV6-5	TRBJ2-3	TGTGCCAGCAGACTACTAGCGGGAGGGTCCGATACGCAGTATTTT	CASRLLAGGSDTQYF
few	TRBD2	TRBV11-3	TRBJ2-1	TGTGCCAGCGGGCGGGAGGATGGTGAGCAGTTCTTC	CASGREDGEQFF
-	TRBD1	TRBV12-3/TRBV12-4	TRBJ2-1	TGTGCCAGCAGTTTAAATGACAGGGCTACGGATGAGCAGTTCTTC	CASSLNDRATDEQFF